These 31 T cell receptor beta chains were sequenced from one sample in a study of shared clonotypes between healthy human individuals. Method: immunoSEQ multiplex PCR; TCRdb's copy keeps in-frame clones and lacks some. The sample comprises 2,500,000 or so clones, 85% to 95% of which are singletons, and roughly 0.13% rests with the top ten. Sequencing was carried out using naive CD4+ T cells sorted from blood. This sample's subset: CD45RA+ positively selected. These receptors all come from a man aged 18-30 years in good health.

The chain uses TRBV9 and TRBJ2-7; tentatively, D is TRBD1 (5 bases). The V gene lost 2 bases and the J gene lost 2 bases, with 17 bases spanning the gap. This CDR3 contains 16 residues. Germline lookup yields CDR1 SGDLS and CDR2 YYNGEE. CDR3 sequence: CASSVRSTGPAYEQYF. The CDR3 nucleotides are TGTGCCAGCAGCGTCCGGTCCACAGGTCCCGCCTACGAGCAGTACTTC.

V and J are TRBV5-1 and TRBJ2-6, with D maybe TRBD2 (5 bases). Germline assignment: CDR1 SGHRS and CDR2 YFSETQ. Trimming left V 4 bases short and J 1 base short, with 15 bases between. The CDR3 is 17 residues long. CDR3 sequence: CASSHGLTVSGANVLTF. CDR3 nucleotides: TGCGCCAGCAGCCATGGACTGACCGTATCTGGGGCCAACGTCCTGACTTTC.

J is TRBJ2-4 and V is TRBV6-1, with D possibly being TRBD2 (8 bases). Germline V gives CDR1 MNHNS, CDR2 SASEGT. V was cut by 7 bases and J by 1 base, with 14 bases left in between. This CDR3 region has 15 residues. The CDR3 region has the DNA TGTGCCAGCACCCGGGAGGGGGCTGCCAAAAACATTCAGTACTTC. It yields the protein CASTREGAAKNIQYF.

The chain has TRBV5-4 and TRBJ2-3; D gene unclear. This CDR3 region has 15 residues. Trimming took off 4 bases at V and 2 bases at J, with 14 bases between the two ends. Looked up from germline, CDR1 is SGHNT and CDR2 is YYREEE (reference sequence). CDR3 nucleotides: TGTGCCAGCAGCCCCGGCGGACCTTTCACAGATACGCAGTATTTT. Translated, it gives CASSPGGPFTDTQYF.

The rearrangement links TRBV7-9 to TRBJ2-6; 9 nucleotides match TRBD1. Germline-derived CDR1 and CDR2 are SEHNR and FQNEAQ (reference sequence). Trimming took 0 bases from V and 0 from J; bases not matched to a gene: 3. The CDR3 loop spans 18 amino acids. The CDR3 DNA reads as TGTGCCAGCAGCTTAGCCGGGACAGGGAGCTCTGGGGCCAACGTCCTGACTTTC. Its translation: CASSLAGTGSSGANVLTF. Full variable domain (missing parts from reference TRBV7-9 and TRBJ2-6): DTGVSQNPRHKITKRGQNVTFRCDPISEHNRLYWYRQTLGQGPEFLTYFQNEAQLEKSRLLSDRFSAERPKGSFSTLEIQRTEQGDSAMYLCASSLAGTGSSGANVLTFGAGSRLTVL.

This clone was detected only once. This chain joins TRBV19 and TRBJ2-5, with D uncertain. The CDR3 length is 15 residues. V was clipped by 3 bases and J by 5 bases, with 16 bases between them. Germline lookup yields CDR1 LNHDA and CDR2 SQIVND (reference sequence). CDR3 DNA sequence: TGTGCCAGTAGTATTCGGAGCACGGGCAGGGAGACCCAGTACTTC. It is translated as CASSIRSTGRETQYF. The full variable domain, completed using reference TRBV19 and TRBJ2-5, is DGGITQSPKYLFRKEGQNVTLSCEQNLNHDAMYWYRQDPGQGLRLIYYSQIVNDFQKGDIAEGYSVSREKKESFPLTVTSAQKNPTAFYLCASSIRSTGRETQYFGPGTRLLVL.

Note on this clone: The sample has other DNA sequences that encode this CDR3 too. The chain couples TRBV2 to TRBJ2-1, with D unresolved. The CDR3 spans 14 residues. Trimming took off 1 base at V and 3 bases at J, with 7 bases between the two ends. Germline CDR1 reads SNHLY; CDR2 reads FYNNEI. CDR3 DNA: TGTGCCAGCAGTGAAGGGCTAGGCTACAATGAGCAGTTCTTC. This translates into CASSEGLGYNEQFF.

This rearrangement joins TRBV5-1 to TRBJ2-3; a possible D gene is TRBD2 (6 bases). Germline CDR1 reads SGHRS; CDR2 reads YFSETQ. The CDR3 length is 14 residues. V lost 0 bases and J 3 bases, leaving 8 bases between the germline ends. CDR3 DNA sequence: TGCGCCAGCAGCTTGGTAGCGGAGACAGATACGCAGTATTTT. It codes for CASSLVAETDTQYF.

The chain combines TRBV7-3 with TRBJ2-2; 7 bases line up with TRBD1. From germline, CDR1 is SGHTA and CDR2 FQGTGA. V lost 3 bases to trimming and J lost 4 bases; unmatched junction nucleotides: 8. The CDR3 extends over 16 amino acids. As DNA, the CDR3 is TGTGCCAGCAGCTTCGGACAGGTTAAGGGCACCGGGGAGCTGTTTTTT. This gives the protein CASSFGQVKGTGELFF.

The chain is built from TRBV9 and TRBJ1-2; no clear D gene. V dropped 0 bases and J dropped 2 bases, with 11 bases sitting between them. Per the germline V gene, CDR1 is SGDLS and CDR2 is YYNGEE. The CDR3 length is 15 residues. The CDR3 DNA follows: TGTGCCAGCAGCGTAGGTCACGGCCAAAACTATGGCTACACCTTC. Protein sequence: CASSVGHGQNYGYTF.

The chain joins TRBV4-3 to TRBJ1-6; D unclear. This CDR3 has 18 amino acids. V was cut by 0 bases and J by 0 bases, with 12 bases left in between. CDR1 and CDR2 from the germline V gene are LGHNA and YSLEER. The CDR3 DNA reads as TGCGCCAGCAGCCAAGAATTACCAGCGAGCTCCTATAATTCACCCCTCCACTTT. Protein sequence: CASSQELPASSYNSPLHF.

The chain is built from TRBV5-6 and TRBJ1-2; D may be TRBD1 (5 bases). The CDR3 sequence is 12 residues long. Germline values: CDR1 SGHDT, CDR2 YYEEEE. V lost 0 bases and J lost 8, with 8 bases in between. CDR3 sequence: CASSLGGKGYTF. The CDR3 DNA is TGTGCCAGCAGCTTGGGGGGGAAAGGCTACACCTTC.

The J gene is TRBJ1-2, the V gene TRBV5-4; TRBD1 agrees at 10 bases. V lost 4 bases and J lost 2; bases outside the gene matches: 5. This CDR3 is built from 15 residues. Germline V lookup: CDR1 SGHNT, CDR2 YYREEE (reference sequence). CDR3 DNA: TGTGCCAGCAGCCAAGAGACAGGGGGCAACTATGGCTACACCTTC. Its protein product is CASSQETGGNYGYTF.

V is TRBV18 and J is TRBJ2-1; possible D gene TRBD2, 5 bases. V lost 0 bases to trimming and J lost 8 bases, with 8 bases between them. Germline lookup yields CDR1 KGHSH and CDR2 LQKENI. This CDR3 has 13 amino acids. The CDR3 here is CASSPPLAYEQFF. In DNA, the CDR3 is TGTGCCAGCTCACCACCCCTAGCCTATGAGCAGTTCTTC.

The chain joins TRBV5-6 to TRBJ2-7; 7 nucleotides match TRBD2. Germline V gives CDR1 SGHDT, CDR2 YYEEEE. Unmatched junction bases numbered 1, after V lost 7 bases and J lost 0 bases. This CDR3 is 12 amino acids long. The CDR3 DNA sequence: TGTGCCAGCGGGACTAACTCCTACGAGCAGTACTTC. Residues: CASGTNSYEQYF.

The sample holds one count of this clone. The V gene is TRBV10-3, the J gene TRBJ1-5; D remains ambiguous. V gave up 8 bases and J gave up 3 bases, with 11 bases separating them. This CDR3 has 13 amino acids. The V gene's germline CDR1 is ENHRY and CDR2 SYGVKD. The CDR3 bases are TGTGCCATCGGTCCTAGGACCAATCAGCCCCAGCATTTT. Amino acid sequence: CAIGPRTNQPQHF.

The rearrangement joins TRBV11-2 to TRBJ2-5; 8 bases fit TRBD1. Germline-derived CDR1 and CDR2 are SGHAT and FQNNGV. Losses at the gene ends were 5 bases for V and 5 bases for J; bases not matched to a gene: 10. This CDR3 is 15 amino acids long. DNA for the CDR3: TGTGCCAGCAGCGCCCGACAGGGGTTTTTTGAGACCCAGTACTTC. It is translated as CASSARQGFFETQYF.

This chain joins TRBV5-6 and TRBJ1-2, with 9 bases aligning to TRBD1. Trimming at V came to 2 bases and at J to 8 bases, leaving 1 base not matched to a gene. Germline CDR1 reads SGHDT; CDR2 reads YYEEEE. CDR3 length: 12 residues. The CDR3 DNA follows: TGTGCCAGCAGCTTCGGGACAGGGGGCTACACCTTC. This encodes CASSFGTGGYTF.

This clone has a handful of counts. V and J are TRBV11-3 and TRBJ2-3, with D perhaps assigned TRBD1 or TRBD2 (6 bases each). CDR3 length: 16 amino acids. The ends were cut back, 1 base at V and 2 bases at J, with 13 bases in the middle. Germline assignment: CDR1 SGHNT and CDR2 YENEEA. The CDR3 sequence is CASSLGGGGPTDTQYF. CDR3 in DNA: TGTGCCAGCAGCTTAGGTGGTGGGGGGCCCACAGATACGCAGTATTTT.

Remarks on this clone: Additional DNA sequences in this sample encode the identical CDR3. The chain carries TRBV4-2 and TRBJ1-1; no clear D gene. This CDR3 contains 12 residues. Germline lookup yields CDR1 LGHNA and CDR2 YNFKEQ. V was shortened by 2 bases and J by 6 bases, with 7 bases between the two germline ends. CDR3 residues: CASSQSRAEAFF. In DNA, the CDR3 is TGTGCCAGCAGCCAAAGCCGGGCTGAAGCTTTCTTT.

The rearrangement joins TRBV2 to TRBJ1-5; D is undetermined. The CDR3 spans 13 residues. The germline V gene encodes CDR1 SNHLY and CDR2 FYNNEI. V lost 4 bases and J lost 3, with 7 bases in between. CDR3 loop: CASSGSPNQPQHF. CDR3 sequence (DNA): TGTGCCAGCAGTGGCAGCCCCAATCAGCCCCAGCATTTT.

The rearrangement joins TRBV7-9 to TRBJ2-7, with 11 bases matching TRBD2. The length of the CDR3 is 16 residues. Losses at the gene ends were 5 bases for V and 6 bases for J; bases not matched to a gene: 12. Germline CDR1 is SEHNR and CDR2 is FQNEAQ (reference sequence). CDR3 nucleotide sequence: TGTGCCAGCAGCAAAGTGGCGCGTAGCGGGAGGGCCGAGCAGTACTTC. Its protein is CASSKVARSGRAEQYF.

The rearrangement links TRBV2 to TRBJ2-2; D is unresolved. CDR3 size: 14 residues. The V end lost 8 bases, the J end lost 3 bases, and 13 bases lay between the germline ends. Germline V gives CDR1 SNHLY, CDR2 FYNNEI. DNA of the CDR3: TGTGCCAGCGCGACGGCCTTTTACACCGGGGAGCTGTTTTTT. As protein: CASATAFYTGELFF.

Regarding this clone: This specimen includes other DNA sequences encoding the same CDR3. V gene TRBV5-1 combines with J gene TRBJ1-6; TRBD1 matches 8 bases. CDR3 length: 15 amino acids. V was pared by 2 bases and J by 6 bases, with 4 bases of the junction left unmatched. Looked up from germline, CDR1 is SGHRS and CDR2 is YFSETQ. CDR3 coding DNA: TGCGCCAGCAGCTTCGGACAGGGCGGTAATTCACCCCTCCACTTT. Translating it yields CASSFGQGGNSPLHF.

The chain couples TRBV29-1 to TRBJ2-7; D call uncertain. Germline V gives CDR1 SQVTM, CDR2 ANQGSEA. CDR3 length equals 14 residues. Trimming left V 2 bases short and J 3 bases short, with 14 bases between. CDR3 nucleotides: TGCAGCGTTGAATTGCCCTCCCCGCGCTACGAGCAGTACTTC. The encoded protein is CSVELPSPRYEQYF.

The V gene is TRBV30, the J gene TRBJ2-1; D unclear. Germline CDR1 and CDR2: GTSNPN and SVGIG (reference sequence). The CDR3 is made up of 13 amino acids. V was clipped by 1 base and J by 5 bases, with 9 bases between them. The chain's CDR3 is CAWSGPENNEQFF. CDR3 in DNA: TGTGCCTGGAGTGGGCCGGAGAACAATGAGCAGTTCTTC.

CDR3 in DNA: TGTGCCAGTAGTGCCCAGAGGGGTGGGACCTACGAGCAGTACTTC. Its protein is CASSAQRGGTYEQYF. V is TRBV19 and J is TRBJ2-7; either TRBD1 or TRBD2 may fit D (5 bases each). The CDR3 covers 15 residues. CDR1 LNHDA and CDR2 SQIVND come from the germline V gene (reference sequence). Trimming cost V 5 bases and J 2 bases, with 16 bases left between them.

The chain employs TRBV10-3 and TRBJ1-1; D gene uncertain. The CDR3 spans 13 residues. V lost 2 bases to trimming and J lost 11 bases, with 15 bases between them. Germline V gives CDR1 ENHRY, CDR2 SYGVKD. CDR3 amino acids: CAISEGVGWEAFF. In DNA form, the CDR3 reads TGTGCCATCAGTGAGGGGGTGGGTTGGGAGGCTTTCTTT.

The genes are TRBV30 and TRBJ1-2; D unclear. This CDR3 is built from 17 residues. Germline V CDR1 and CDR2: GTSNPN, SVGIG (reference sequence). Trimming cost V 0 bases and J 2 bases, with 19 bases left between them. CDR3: CAWSVPGAGYLNYGYTF. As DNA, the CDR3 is TGTGCCTGGAGTGTACCCGGTGCGGGTTATCTCAACTATGGCTACACCTTC.

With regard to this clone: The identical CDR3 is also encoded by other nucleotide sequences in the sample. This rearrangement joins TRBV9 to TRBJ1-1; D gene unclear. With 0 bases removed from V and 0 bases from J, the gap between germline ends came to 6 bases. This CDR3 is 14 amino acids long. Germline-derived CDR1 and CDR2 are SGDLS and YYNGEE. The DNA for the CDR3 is TGTGCCAGCAGCGTAGGCCCATTGAACACTGAAGCTTTCTTT. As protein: CASSVGPLNTEAFF.

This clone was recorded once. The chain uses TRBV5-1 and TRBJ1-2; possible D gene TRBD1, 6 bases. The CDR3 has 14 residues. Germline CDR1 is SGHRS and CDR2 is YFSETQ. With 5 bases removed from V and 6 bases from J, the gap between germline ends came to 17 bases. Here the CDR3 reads CASSPGQIRDGYTF. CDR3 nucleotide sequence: TGCGCCAGCAGTCCGGGACAAATAAGGGATGGCTACACCTTC.